The clone carrying this T cell receptor (beta chain) has a count of ten or more. Its target is not known. TCR cDNA molecules each had a unique molecular identifier. One entry per CDR3 protein, called by TCRdb with MiXCR from the 5' RACE reads. The sample contains roughly 19,000 distinct CDR3 sequences, approximately 8.3% of which appear only once. The time point was: sample taken at primary tumor resection. Samples were donated by 72 untreated early-stage non-small cell lung cancer patients. Unsorted tumor, nontumor lung tissue or cryopreserved PBMC supplied the whole RNA. The sample originates from a study of spatial heterogeneity in lung cancer. For the study at large: The count of detected beta-chain sequences consistently exceeded that of alpha-chain sequences. Notes on the study in general: Within tumors, counts of expanded alpha and beta TCRs tracked tumor mutation counts.

CDR1 is DFQATT and CDR2 is SNEGSKA in the germline V gene (reference sequence). CDR3 size: 11 residues. Trimming removed 5 bases at V and 3 bases at J, with 7 bases between. This specimen was lung tumor tissue, taken at surgery. This clonotype was sampled from a male donor with early-stage non-small cell lung cancer. The chain recombines TRBV20-1 with TRBJ2-5; D not resolved. This chain's CDR3 is CSAHLEETQYF. The CDR3, as DNA: TGCAGTGCTCACTTAGAAGAGACCCAGTACTTC.